This TCR beta chain is drawn from a study of cytomegalovirus exposure and HLA in healthy donors. Study observations and caveats: The CMV antigen specificity of three CMV-associated chains was confirmed through in vitro analysis. Later analysis associated a missense DCLRE1C variant with TCR beta V- and J-gene trimming.

A note on this clone: Its antigen is still unknown.

Unrecorded immune exposure was likely among donors, who were nominally healthy when sampled. The PCR ran on 60 Vbeta and 13 Jbeta primers. Only in-frame clones appear in the TCRdb table, and some are missing; sequencing was by immunoSEQ multiplex PCR. The data show fewer than 200,000 clones, 84% seen once. Germline CDR1 reads SGHNT; CDR2 reads YYREEE (reference sequence). The V gene lost 0 bases and the J gene lost 6 bases, with 15 bases spanning the gap. The CDR3 is made up of 15 amino acids. The V gene is TRBV5-4, the J gene TRBJ1-2; possible D gene TRBD1, 5 bases. The specimen was PBMCs. This receptor was taken from a man younger than 40 in good health and CMV-seronegative. CDR3 protein: CASSLARAQLHGYTF. The CDR3 coding sequence is TGTGCCAGCAGCTTGGCCAGGGCCCAACTGCATGGCTACACCTTC.